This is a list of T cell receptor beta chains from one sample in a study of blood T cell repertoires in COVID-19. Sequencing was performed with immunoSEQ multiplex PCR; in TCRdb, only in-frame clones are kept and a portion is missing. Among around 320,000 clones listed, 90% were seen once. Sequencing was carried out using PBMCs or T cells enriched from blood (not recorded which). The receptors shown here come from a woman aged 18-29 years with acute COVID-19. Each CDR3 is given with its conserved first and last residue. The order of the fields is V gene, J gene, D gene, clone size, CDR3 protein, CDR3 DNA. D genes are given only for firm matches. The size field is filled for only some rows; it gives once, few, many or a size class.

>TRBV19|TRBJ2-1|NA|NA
CASSIEGVSYNEQFF
TGTGCCAGTAGTATAGAGGGAGTAAGCTACAATGAGCAGTTCTTC
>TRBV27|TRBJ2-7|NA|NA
CASGGGPPAGSYEQYF
TGTGCCAGCGGGGGGGGGCCCCCTGCAGGGTCCTACGAGCAGTACTTC
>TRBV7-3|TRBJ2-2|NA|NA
CASSRGSGNTGELFF
TGTGCCAGCAGCCGAGGTAGCGGGAACACCGGGGAGCTGTTTTTT
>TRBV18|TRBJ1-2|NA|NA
CASSPEGAGGYTF
TGTGCCAGCTCACCAGAGGGCGCGGGTGGCTACACCTTC
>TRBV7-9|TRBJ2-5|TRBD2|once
CASSLINLRAGGPGETQYF
TGTGCCAGCAGCTTGATCAATTTGAGAGCGGGAGGCCCTGGGGAGACCCAGTACTTC
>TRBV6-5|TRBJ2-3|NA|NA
CASRSFGGFQQYF
TGTGCCAGCAGATCTTTTGGGGGGTTCCAGCAGTATTTT
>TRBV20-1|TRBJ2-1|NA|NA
CRTSGLLKQFF
TGCAGGACATCGGGACTCCTCAAGCAGTTCTTC
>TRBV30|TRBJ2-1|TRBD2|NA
CAWSSGTSGRSSYNEQFF
TGTGCCTGGAGTTCCGGGACTAGCGGGAGGAGCTCCTACAATGAGCAGTTCTTC
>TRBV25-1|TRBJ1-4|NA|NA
CASSESPGYNEKLFF
TGTGCCAGCAGTGAATCCCCCGGTTATAATGAAAAACTGTTTTTT
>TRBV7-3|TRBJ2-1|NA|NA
CASSLSEVRGNNEQFF
TGTGCCAGCAGTTTGTCCGAGGTGCGCGGAAACAATGAGCAGTTCTTC
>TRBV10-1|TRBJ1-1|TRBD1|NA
CANSDRENTEAFF
TGCGCCAACTCCGACAGGGAGAACACTGAAGCTTTCTTT
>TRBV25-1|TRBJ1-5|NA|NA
CASSGGAGNQPQHF
TGTGCCAGCAGTGGCGGGGCGGGGAATCAGCCCCAGCATTTT
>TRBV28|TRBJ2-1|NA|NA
CASSSSGPKDEQFF
TGTGCCAGCAGTAGCAGCGGGCCTAAGGATGAGCAGTTCTTC
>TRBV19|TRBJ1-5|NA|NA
CASTSKYYPVRGQPQHF
TGTGCCAGTACCTCTAAGTATTATCCAGTGCGGGGGCAGCCCCAGCATTTT
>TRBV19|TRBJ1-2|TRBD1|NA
CASTTGQGGGGYTF
TGTGCCAGCACTACGGGACAGGGAGGCGGCGGCTACACCTTC
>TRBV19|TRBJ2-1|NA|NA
CASSGYSGNEQFF
TGTGCCAGTAGTGGCTACAGCGGGAATGAGCAGTTCTTC
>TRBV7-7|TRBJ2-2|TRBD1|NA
CASSLRTGGTGELFF
TGTGCTAGCAGCCTCCGGACAGGGGGTACCGGGGAGCTGTTTTTT
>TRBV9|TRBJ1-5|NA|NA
CASSVDGSLGQPQHF
TGTGCCAGCAGCGTAGATGGGTCCCTCGGGCAGCCCCAGCATTTT
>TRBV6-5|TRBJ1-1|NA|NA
CASSLLPGGNTEAFF
TGTGCCAGCAGTTTACTCCCCGGGGGAAACACTGAAGCTTTCTTT
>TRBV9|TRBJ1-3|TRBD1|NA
CASSVGQGTTLGNTIYF
TGTGCCAGCAGCGTCGGACAGGGCACGACCCTAGGAAACACCATATATTTT
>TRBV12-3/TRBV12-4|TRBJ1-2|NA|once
CASSFASRGYTF
TGTGCCAGCAGTTTCGCTTCGCGTGGCTACACCTTC
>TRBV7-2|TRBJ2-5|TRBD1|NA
CASKTGGAETQYF
TGTGCCAGCAAAACAGGGGGCGCCGAGACCCAGTACTTC
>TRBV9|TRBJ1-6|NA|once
CASSAQQGSDSPLHF
TGTGCCAGCAGCGCCCAACAGGGTAGTGATTCACCCCTCCACTTT
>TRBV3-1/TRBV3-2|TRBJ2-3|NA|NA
CASSQDPGLITDTQYF
TGTGCCAGCAGCCAAGATCCGGGACTCATCACAGATACGCAGTATTTT
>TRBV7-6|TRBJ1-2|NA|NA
CASSLTSQGHREGYTF
TGTGCCAGCAGCTTAACGAGTCAGGGGCACCGGGAAGGCTACACCTTC
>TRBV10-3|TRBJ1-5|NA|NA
CAISEAGASNQPQHF
TGTGCCATCAGTGAGGCGGGTGCCAGCAATCAGCCCCAGCATTTT
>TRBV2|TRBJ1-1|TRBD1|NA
CASSVVGDRLGEAYTEAFF
TGTGCCAGCAGTGTCGTGGGGGACAGGTTGGGCGAAGCGTATACTGAAGCTTTCTTT
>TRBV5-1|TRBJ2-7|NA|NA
CASRQATSYEQYF
TGCGCCAGCAGGCAGGCTACCTCCTACGAGCAGTACTTC
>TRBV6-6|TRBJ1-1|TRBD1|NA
CASGTGLGTEAFF
TGTGCCAGCGGGACAGGTTTGGGCACTGAAGCTTTCTTT
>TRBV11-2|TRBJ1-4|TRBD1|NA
CASSLRDREKLFF
TGTGCCAGCAGCCTCCGGGACAGGGAAAAACTGTTTTTT
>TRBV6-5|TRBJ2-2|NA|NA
CASSSPLGRSPGELFF
TGTGCCAGCAGTTCGCCCTTAGGGAGATCTCCCGGGGAGCTGTTTTTT
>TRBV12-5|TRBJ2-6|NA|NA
CASGLVEGANVLTF
TGTGCTAGTGGTTTGGTAGAGGGGGCCAACGTCCTGACTTTC
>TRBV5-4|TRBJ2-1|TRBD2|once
CASSLRLAGINEQFF
TGTGCCAGCAGCTTAAGGCTAGCGGGTATCAATGAGCAGTTCTTC
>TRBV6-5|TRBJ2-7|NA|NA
CATTKETYEQYF
TGTGCCACCACTAAAGAGACGTACGAGCAGTACTTC
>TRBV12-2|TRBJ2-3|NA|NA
CASRPGGPRSTDTQYF
TGTGCAAGTCGCCCAGGAGGGCCGAGGAGCACAGATACGCAGTATTTT
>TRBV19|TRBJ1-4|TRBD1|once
CASSGRDSLNEKLFF
TGTGCCAGTAGTGGACGGGACAGCCTTAATGAAAAACTGTTTTTT
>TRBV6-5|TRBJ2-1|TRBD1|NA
CASSYSTTGINEQFF
TGTGCCAGCAGTTACTCGACGACAGGGATCAATGAGCAGTTCTTC
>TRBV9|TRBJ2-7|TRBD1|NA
CASSPRDSSYEQYF
TGTGCCAGCAGCCCCCGGGACAGCTCCTACGAGCAGTACTTC